This T cell receptor (beta chain) appears in the sequencing data of a study of blood T cells in healthy people across ages. The use of a sample-barcoded 5' primer and a J-beta primer mix characterized a second PCR of roughly 7 to 11 cycles. Tagging of each cDNA molecule was performed by a template-switch adaptor with 12 random nucleotides. Via MiXCR, TCRdb re-called the 5' RACE reads, giving one row per CDR3 protein. Seen here are about 760,000 distinct CDR3 sequences, 56% observed once, and the top ten hold about 26%. This clonotype was observed a handful of times. As yet, its antigen is unknown. Study-wide findings and caveats: CMV status of donors was unknown, possibly confounding expanded clonotype changes. Naive CD4+ cells and diversity were both higher in long-lived donors than in aged donors.

The clonotype originates from a man aged 35 to 55 in good health. Input material: blood.

CDR3 protein: CASRETGELFF. The CDR3 DNA is TGTGCCAGCCGGGAGACCGGGGAGCTGTTTTTT. The genes are TRBV25-1 and TRBJ2-2; tentatively, D is TRBD2 (6 bases). The V end was cut by 8 bases, the J end by 5 bases, with 6 bases between. Germline CDR1 is MGHDK and CDR2 is SYGVNS. The CDR3 has 11 residues.